The TCR beta chain under discussion was sequenced for a study of blood T cell repertoires in COVID-19. Background on the study: The origin of the acute and convalescent COVID-19 samples was the United States, Italy and Spain. Nucleic acid was either cDNA or gDNA, and it came from T cells, B-cell-depleted T cells, or PBMCs.

In the original analysis: Reference gene primer amplification in the assay estimated nucleated cell counts. Method: immunoSEQ multiplex PCR; TCRdb's copy keeps in-frame clones and lacks some. The DNA gave D and trimming, while V, J and clone size come from that table. The table has about 42,000 clones, around 81% seen once. Sequenced input: peripheral blood. The TCR originated in a man aged 50 to 59 with active COVID-19.

The DNA of the CDR3 is TGCAGCGTTGCTGGAGCGGATACGCAGTATTTT. Translating it yields CSVAGADTQYF. V usage is TRBV29-1 and J usage is TRBJ2-3, with no clear D. The CDR3 has 11 residues. Germline V gene sequence: CDR1 SQVTM, CDR2 ANQGSEA. Trimming pared 4 bases from V and 6 bases from J, leaving 8 bases between.